The rows below give T cell receptor beta chains drawn from one sample of a study of shared clonotypes between healthy human individuals. This table comes from immunoSEQ multiplex PCR, and its TCRdb copy is limited to in-frame clones, with some not included. The table lists hundreds of thousands of clones, 72% of them singletons. The source material was memory CD4+ T cells sorted from blood. The receptors originated from a woman in her 30s in good health. The CDR3 runs from the conserved cysteine through the conserved F or W.

TRBJ2-2	TRBV7-2	CASSLGGGITGELFF
TRBJ1-4	TRBV27	CASSRERGWSLEKLFF
TRBJ2-1	TRBV9	CASSGVNEQFF
TRBJ1-1	TRBV6-5	CATARGIFMNTEAFF
TRBJ2-7	TRBV23-1	CASSLELTYEQYF
TRBJ2-2	TRBV19	CASSIVQTTGELFF
TRBJ2-3	TRBV7-9	CASSLVLGRSTDTQYF
TRBJ2-3	TRBV27	CASSRTDRASTDTQYF
TRBJ1-2	TRBV6-1	CASSDRNYGYTF
TRBJ2-1	TRBV28	CASMAGAPYHNEQFF
TRBJ2-3	TRBV5-1	CASTSGTDTQYF
TRBJ2-3	TRBV19	CASSPNYNTDTQYF
TRBJ2-1	TRBV27	CATQGKAGGFNEQFF
TRBJ2-7	TRBV5-1	CASSLVPSGSGYEQYF